The 8 T cell receptor beta chains below were found in one sample sequenced in a study of low-dose radiotherapy and immunotherapy resistance in tumors. Specified time point: before trial treatment. TRAV- and TRBV-specific primers were used for first-strand cDNA, which covered alpha and beta chains. TCRs were amplified for roughly 20 PCR cycles with a constant-region primer and V-primer adapter. From the reads, TCRdb called clonotypes with MiXCR, one entry per CDR3 protein. The top ten hold roughly 2.8% of the sample, which has tens of thousands of distinct CDR3 sequences, over 15% seen once. The specimen comprised PBMCs, sampled before treatment. The receptors were gathered from a male donor with prostate cancer.

Ten or more counts support this clonotype. No conserved phenylalanine or tryptophan is present at the end of the CDR3, so a read error is the likely explanation. The V gene is TRBV18, the J gene TRBJ2-1; D possibly corresponds to TRBD2 (5 bases). The CDR3 sequence is 15 residues long. Between the trimmed V and J ends, which lost 2 bases and 6 bases, there was a span of 14 bases. Germline CDR1 KGHSH, CDR2 LQKENI. The chain's CDR3 is CASSPGVTEGNEQFS. CDR3 nucleotide sequence: TGTGCCAGCTCACCAGGGGTTACAGAGGGCAATGAGCAGTTCTCC.

This clonotype was observed a handful of times. The rearrangement uses TRBV4-3 and TRBJ1-4; 12 nucleotides agree with TRBD1. Germline V gives CDR1 LGHNA, CDR2 YSLEER. This CDR3 has 15 amino acids. V dropped 2 bases and J dropped 11; count of bases not matched to a gene: 6. The CDR3 loop reads CASSQPRDRGQKLFF. The CDR3 DNA reads TGCGCCAGCAGCCAACCCCGGGACAGGGGGCAGAAACTGTTTTTT.

The chain links TRBV7-8 to TRBJ2-7; D possibly matches TRBD1 or TRBD2 (6 bases each). In germline, CDR1 is SGHVS, CDR2 FQNEAQ. Trimming removed 2 bases at V and 8 bases at J, with 19 bases between. This CDR3 has 15 residues. CDR3 protein: CASSLPGRAGGKQYF. The CDR3 bases are TGTGCCAGCAGCTTACCAGGGCGGGCCGGGGGCAAGCAGTACTTC.

This clonotype was seen many times. The chain recombines TRBV18 with TRBJ2-1; TRBD2 matches 7 bases. The germline V gene encodes CDR1 KGHSH and CDR2 LQKENI. Germline trimming cut 6 bases from V and 0 bases from J; bases unmatched to any gene: 8. The length of the CDR3 is 16 residues. CDR3 protein: CASSPRGGSSYNEQFF. CDR3 DNA sequence: TGTGCCAGCTCCCCTCGCGGGGGTAGCTCCTACAATGAGCAGTTCTTC.

Ten or more counts support this clonotype. The chain combines TRBV29-1 with TRBJ2-6; D gene unclear. CDR3 length equals 14 residues. Germline CDR1 and CDR2: SQVTM and ANQGSEA. The V end lost 6 bases, the J end lost 0 bases, and 9 bases lay between the germline ends. The CDR3 DNA sequence: TGCAGCGTGGTGACCCTCTCTGGGGCCAACGTCCTGACTTTC. It specifies CSVVTLSGANVLTF.

This clonotype was recorded at least ten times. This chain uses TRBV5-6 with TRBJ1-6, with D possibly TRBD1 on 5 matching bases. The germline CDR1 and CDR2 sequences are SGHDT and YYEEEE. CDR3 length: 16 residues. V was trimmed by 2 bases and J by 7 bases, leaving 16 bases between them. CDR3 region: CASSLGEARGNSPLHF. The CDR3 region has the DNA TGTGCCAGCAGCTTAGGGGAGGCCCGTGGAAATTCACCCCTCCACTTT. The variable domain in full, completed from reference TRBV5-6 and TRBJ1-6, reads DAGVTQSPTHLIKTRGQQVTLRCSPKSGHDTVSWYQQALGQGPQFIFQYYEEEERQRGNFPDRFSGHQFPNYSSELNVNALLLGDSALYLCASSLGEARGNSPLHFGNGTRLTVT.

This clonotype was observed at least ten times. The chain combines TRBV6-9 with TRBJ2-3; TRBD1 matches 7 bases. J lost 0 bases, V lost 5 bases, and 8 bases had no gene match. The length of the CDR3 is 16 residues. Looked up from germline, CDR1 is MNHGY and CDR2 is SVAAGI. The CDR3 DNA sequence: TGTGCCAGCAGTGCGCCGGACAGGACAAGCACAGATACGCAGTATTTT. It encodes CASSAPDRTSTDTQYF.

In the case of this clonotype: Since a far larger clone is one base different, this is likely a read error. The chain links TRBV4-3 to TRBJ2-7; D is possibly TRBD1 or TRBD2 (5 bases each). CDR1 is LGHNA, CDR2 YSLEER, per germline. The CDR3 contains 16 residues. Trimming left V 8 bases short and J 7 bases short, with 27 bases between. The CDR3 is CASAAVGKGPRNEQYF. CDR3 coding DNA: TGCGCCAGCGCAGCGGTGGGAAAGGGACCCCGTAATGAGCAGTACTTC.